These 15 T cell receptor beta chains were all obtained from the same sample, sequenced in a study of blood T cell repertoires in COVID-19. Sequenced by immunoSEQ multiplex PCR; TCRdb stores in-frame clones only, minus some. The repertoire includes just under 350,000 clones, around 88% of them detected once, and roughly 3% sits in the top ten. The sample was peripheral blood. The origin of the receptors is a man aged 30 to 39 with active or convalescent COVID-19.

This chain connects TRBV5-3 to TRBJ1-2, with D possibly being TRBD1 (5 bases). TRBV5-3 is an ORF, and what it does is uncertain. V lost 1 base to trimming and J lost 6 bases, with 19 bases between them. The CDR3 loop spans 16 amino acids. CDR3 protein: CARSLRGHKIEDGYTF. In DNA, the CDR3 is TGTGCCAGAAGCTTGAGGGGCCATAAAATTGAGGATGGCTACACCTTC.

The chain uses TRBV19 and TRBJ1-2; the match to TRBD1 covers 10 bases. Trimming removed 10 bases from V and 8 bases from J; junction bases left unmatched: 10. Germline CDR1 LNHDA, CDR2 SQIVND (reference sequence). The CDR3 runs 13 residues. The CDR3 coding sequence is TGTGCCATTAAGCCGGGACAGGGGATAGGCTACACCTTC. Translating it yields CAIKPGQGIGYTF. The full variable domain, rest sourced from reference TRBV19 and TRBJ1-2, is DGGITQSPKYLFRKEGQNVTLSCEQNLNHDAMYWYRQDPGQGLRLIYYSQIVNDFQKGDIAEGYSVSREKKESFPLTVTSAQKNPTAFYLCAIKPGQGIGYTFGSGTRLTVV.

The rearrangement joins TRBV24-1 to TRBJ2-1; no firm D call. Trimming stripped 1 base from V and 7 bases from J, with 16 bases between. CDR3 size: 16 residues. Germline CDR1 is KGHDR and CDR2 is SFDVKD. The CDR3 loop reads CATSDLNQVKKNEQFF. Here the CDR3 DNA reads TGTGCCACCAGTGATTTAAACCAGGTTAAGAAGAATGAGCAGTTCTTC.

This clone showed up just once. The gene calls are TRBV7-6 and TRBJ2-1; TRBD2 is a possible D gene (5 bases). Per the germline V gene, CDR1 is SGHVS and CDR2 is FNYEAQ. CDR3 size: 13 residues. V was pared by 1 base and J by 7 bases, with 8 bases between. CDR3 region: CASSLGGRNEQFF. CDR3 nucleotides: TGTGCCAGCAGCTTAGGAGGGCGGAATGAGCAGTTCTTC.

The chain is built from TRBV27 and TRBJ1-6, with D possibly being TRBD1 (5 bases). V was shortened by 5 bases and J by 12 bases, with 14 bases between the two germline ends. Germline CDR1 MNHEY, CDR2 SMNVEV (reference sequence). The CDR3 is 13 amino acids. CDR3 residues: CASSLLGGGPLHF. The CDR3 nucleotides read TGTGCCAGCAGTCTGTTGGGGGGGGGACCCCTCCACTTT.

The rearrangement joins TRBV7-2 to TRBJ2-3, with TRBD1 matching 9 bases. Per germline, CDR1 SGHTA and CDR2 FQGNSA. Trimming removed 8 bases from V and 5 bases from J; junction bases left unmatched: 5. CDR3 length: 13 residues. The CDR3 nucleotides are TGTGCCAGCGGGACAGGGCCAGAAGATACGCAGTATTTT. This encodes CASGTGPEDTQYF. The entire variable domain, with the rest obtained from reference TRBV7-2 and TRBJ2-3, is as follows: GAGVSQSPSNKVTEKGKDVELRCDPISGHTALYWYRQSLGQGLEFLIYFQGNSAPDKSGLPSDRFSAERTGGSVSTLTIQRTQQEDSAVYLCASGTGPEDTQYFGPGTRLTVL.

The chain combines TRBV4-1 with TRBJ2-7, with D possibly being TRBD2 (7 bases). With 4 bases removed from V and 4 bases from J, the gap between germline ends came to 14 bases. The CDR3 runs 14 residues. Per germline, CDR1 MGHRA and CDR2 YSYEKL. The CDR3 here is CASSPGEGEYEQYF. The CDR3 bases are TGCGCCAGCAGCCCAGGGGAGGGGGAATACGAGCAGTACTTC.

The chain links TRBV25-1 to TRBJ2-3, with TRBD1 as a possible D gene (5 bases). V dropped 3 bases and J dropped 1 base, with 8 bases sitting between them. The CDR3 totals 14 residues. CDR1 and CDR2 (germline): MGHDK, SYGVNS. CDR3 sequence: CASSEAGRTDTQYF. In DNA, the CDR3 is TGTGCCAGCAGTGAGGCAGGGCGCACAGATACGCAGTATTTT.

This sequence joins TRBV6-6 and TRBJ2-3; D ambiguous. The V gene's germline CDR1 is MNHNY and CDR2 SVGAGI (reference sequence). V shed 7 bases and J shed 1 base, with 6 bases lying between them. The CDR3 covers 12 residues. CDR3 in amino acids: CASNPGTDTQYF. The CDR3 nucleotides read TGTGCCAGCAACCCGGGCACAGATACGCAGTATTTT.

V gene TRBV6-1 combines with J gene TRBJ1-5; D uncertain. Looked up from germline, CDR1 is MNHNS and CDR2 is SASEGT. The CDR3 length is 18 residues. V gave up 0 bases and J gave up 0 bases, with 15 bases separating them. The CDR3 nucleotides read TGTGCCAGCAGTGAAGCGGGCTATTGGCACAGTAGCAATCAGCCCCAGCATTTT. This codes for CASSEAGYWHSSNQPQHF.

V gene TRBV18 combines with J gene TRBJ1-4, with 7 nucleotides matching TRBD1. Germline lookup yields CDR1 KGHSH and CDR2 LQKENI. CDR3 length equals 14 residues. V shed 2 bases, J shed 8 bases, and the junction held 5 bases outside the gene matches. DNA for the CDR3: TGTGCCAGCTCACCAGAGACAGGGAACGAAAAACTGTTTTTT. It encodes CASSPETGNEKLFF.

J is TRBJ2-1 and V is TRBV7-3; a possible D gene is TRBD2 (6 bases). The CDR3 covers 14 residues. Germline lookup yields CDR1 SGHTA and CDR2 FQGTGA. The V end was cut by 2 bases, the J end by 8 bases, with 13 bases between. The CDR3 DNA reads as TGTGCCAGCAGCTTATCGCCTAGCGTTGATGAGCAGTTCTTC. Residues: CASSLSPSVDEQFF.

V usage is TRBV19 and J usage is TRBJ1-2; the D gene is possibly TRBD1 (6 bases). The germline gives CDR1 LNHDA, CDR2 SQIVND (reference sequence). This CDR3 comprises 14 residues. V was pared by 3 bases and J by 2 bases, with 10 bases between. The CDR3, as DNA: TGTGCCAGTAGTATGGGGGCGCAGAACTATGGCTACACCTTC. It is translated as CASSMGAQNYGYTF.

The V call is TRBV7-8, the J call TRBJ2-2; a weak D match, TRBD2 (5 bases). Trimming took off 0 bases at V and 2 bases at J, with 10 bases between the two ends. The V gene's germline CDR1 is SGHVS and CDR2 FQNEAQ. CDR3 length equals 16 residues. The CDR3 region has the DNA TGTGCCAGCAGCTTAGCGCGACGGGGTAACACCGGGGAGCTGTTTTTT. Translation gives CASSLARRGNTGELFF. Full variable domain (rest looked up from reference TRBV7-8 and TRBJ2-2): GAGVSQSPRYKVAKRGQDVALRCDPISGHVSLFWYQQALGQGPEFLTYFQNEAQLDKSGLPSDRFFAERPEGSVSTLKIQRTQQEDSAVYLCASSLARRGNTGELFFGEGSRLTVL.

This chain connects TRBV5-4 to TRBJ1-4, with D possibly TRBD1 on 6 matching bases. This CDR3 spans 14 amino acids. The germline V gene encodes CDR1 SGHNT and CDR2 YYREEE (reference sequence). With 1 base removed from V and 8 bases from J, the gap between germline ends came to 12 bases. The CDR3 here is CASSLQGGGEKLFF. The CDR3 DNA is TGTGCCAGCAGCTTGCAGGGAGGGGGGGAAAAACTGTTTTTT.